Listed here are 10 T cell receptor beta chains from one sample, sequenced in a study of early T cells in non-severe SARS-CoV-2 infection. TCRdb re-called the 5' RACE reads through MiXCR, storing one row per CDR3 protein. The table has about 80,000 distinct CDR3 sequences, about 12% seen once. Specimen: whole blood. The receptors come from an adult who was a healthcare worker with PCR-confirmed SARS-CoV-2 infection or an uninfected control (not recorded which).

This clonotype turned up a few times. Here the CDR3 DNA reads TGCAGTGCTCAGGATCAAAGGCGCGGCACAGATACGCAGTATTTT. Translating it yields CSAQDQRRGTDTQYF. The chain carries TRBV20-1 and TRBJ2-3; D gene uncertain. The germline V gene has CDR1 DFQATT and CDR2 SNEGSKA (reference sequence). The CDR3 extends over 15 amino acids. The germline V and J ends were trimmed by 5 bases and 1 base, with 16 bases remaining between them.

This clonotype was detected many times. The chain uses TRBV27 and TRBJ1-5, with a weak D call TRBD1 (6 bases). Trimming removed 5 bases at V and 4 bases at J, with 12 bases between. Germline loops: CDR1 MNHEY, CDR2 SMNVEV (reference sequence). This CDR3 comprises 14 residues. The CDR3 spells CASSSRGVNQPQHF. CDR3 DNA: TGTGCCAGCAGTAGCAGGGGCGTAAATCAGCCCCAGCATTTT.

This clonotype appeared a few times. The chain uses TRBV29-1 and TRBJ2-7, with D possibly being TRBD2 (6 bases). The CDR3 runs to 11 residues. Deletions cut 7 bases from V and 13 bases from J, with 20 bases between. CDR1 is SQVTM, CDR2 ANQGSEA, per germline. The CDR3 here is CSAHSFGTPYF. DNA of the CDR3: TGCAGCGCCCACTCATTTGGGACTCCTTACTTC.

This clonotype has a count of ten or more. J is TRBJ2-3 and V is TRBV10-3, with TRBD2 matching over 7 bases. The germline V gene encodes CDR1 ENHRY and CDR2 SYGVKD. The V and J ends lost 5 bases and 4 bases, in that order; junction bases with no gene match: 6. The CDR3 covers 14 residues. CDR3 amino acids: CAISRGGEADTQYF. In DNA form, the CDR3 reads TGTGCCATCAGTCGTGGGGGGGAAGCAGATACGCAGTATTTT.

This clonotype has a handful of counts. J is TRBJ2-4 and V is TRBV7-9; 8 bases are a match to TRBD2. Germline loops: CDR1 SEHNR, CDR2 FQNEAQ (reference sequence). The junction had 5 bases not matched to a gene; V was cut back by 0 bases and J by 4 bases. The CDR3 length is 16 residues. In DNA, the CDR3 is TGTGCCAGCAGCTTAGCGATTAGCGGGACTAAAAACATTCAGTACTTC. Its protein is CASSLAISGTKNIQYF.

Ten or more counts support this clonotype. CDR3 coding DNA: TGTGCCAGCAGCTCGGACAGGGGTCAGCCCCAGCATTTT. It translates to CASSSDRGQPQHF. This chain uses TRBV7-2 with TRBJ1-5; 9 nucleotides align to TRBD1. The length of the CDR3 is 13 residues. J was trimmed by 6 bases and V by 4 bases; bases with no gene match: 1. Germline loops: CDR1 SGHTA, CDR2 FQGNSA.

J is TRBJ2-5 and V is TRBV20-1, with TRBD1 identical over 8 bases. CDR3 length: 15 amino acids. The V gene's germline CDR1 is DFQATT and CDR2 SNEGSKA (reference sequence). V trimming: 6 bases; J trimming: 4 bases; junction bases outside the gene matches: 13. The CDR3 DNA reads TGCAGTGCAACTGACAGGGGTACGTCGTCAGAGACCCAGTACTTC. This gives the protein CSATDRGTSSETQYF.

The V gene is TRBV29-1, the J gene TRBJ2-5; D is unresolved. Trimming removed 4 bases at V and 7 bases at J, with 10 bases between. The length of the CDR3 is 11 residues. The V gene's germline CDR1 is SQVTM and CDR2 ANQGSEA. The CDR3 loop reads CSVGTLTTQYF. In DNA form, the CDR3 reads TGCAGCGTTGGGACGTTGACGACCCAGTACTTC.

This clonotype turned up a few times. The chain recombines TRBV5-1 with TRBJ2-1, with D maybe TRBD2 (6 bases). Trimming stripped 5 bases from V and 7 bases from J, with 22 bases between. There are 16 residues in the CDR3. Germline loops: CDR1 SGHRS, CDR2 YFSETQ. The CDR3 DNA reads TGCGCCAGCAGACACCCGACTAGTCACCAAAGAAATGAGCAGTTCTTC. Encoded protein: CASRHPTSHQRNEQFF.

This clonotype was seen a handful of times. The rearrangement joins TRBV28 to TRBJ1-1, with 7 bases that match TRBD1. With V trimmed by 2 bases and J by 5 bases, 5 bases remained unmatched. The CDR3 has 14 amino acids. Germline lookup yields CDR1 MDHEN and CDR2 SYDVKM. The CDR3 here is CASSLPTGPTEAFF. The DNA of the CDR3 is TGTGCCAGCAGTTTACCGACAGGGCCAACTGAAGCTTTCTTT.